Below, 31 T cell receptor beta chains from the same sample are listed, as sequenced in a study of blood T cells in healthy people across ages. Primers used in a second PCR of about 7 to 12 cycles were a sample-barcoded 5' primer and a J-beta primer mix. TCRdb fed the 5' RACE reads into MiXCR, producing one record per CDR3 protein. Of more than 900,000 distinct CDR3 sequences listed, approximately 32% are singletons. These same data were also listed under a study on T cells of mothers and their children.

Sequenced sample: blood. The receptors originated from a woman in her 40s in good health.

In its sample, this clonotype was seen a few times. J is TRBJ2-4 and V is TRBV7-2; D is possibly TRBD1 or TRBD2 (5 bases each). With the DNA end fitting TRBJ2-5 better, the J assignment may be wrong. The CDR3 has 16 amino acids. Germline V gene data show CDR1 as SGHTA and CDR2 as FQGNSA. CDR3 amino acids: CASTDVPGRRRETQYF. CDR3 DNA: TGTGCCAGCACCGACGTTCCGGGACGACGGCGAGAGACCCAGTACTTC.

The CDR3 loop reads CASSQDKGTGSYEQYF. As DNA, the CDR3 is TGTGCCAGCAGCCAAGATAAGGGGACAGGATCCTACGAGCAGTACTTC. The V gene is TRBV14, the J gene TRBJ2-7, with TRBD1 matching over 8 bases. J lost 1 base, V lost 0 bases, and 5 bases had no gene match. The CDR3 consists of 16 residues. CDR1 SGHDN and CDR2 FVKESK come from the germline V gene.

CDR3 region: CATRPGISTNEKLFF. In DNA form, the CDR3 reads TGTGCCACCCGACCGGGGATCTCAACTAATGAAAAACTGTTTTTT. The J gene is TRBJ1-4, the V gene TRBV7-3, with D uncertain. The CDR3 runs 15 residues. In germline, CDR1 is SGHTA, CDR2 FQGTGA. V lost 10 bases and J lost 0, with 15 bases in between.

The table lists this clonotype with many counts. The CDR3 region is CASSRDREGYGYTF. The CDR3 DNA is TGTGCCAGCAGCCGTGACAGGGAGGGCTATGGCTACACCTTC. The chain combines TRBV7-8 with TRBJ1-2; 7 nucleotides align to TRBD1. J gave up 4 bases and V 5 bases, and 7 bases lay outside the gene matches. This CDR3 contains 14 residues. In germline, CDR1 is SGHVS, CDR2 FQNEAQ.

CDR3 region: CASSSDIYEQYF. The CDR3, as DNA: TGTGCCAGCAGTTCGGACATTTACGAGCAGTACTTC. The V and J genes are TRBV28 and TRBJ2-7, with a possible D match to TRBD1 (5 bases). Per germline, CDR1 MDHEN and CDR2 SYDVKM. Deletions cut 4 bases from V and 4 bases from J, with 8 bases between. CDR3 length: 12 residues.

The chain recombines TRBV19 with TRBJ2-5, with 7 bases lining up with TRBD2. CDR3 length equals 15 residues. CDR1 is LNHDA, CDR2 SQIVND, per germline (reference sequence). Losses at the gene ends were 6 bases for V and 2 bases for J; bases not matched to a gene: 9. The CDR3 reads CASSPRASGQETQYF. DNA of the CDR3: TGTGCCAGTAGCCCTCGGGCTAGCGGACAAGAGACCCAGTACTTC.

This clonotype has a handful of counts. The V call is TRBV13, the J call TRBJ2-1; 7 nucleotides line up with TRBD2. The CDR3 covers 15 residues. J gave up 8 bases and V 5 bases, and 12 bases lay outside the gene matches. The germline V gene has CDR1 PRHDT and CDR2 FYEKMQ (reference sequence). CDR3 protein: CASSTKRGRNDEQFF. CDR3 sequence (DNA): TGTGCCAGCAGCACAAAGCGGGGACGCAATGATGAGCAGTTCTTC.

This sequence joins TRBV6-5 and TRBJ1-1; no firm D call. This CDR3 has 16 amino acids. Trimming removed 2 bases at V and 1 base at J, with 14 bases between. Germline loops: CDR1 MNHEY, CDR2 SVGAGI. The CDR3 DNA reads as TGTGCCAGCAGTTACGACGGGTTGGGCACGAACACTGAAGCTTTCTTT. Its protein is CASSYDGLGTNTEAFF.

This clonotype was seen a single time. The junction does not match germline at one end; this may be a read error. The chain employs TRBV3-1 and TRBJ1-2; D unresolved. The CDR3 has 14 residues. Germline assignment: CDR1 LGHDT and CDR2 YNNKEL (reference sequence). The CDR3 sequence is CACSQVGINYGYTF. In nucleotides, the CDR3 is TGTGCCTGCAGCCAAGTAGGGATTAACTATGGCTACACCTTC.

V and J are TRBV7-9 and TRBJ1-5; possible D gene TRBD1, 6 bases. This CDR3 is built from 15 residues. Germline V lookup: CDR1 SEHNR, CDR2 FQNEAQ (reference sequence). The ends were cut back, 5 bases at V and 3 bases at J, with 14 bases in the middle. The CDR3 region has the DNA TGTGCCAGCAGCCCAGAAGGACAGCTCAATCAGCCCCAGCATTTT. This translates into CASSPEGQLNQPQHF.

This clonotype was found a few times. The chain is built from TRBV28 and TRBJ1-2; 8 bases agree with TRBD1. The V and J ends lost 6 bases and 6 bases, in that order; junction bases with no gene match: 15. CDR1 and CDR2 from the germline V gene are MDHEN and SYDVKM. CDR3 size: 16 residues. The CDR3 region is CASRRPGTGALDGYTF. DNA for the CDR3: TGTGCCAGCAGGCGGCCGGGGACAGGTGCTCTCGATGGCTACACCTTC.

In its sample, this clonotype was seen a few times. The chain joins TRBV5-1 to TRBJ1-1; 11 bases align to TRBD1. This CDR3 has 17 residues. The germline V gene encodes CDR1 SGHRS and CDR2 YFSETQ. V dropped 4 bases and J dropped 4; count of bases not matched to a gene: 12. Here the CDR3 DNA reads TGCGCCAGCAGCGTAGGGACAGGGGGTTTGTTGGGCACTGAAGCTTTCTTT. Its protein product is CASSVGTGGLLGTEAFF.

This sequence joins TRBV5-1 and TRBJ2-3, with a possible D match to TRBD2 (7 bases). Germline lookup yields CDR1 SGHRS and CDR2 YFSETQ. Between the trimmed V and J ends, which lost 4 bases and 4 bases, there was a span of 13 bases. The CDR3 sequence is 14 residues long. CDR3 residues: CASSLWGGADTQYF. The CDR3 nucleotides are TGCGCCAGCAGCCTCTGGGGGGGCGCAGATACGCAGTATTTT.

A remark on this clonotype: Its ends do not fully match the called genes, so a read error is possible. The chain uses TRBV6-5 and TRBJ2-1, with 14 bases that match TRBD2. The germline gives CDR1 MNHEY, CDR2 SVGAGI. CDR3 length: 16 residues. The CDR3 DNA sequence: TGTGTCAGCAGGGGACTAGCGGGGGCGGCCTATAATGAGCAGTTCTTC. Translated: CVSRGLAGAAYNEQFF.

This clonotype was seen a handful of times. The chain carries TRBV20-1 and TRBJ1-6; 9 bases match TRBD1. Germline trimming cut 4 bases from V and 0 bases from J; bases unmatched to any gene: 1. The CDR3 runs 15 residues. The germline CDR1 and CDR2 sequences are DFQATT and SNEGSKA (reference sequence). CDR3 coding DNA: TGCAGTGCTAAGGACAGGGGCTCCTATAATTCACCCCTCCACTTT. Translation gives CSAKDRGSYNSPLHF.

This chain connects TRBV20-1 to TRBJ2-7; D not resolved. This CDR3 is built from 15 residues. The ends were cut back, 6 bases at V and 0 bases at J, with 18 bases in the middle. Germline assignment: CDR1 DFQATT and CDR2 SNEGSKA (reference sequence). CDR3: CSALSHTLFSYEQYF. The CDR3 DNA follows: TGCAGTGCGTTGAGTCACACCCTCTTCTCCTACGAGCAGTACTTC.

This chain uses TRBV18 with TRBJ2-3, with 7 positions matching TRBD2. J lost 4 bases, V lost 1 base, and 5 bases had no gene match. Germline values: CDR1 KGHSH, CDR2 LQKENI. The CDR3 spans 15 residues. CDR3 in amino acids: CASSPRGGLPDTQYF. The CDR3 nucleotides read TGTGCCAGCTCACCACGGGGAGGGTTGCCAGATACGCAGTATTTT.

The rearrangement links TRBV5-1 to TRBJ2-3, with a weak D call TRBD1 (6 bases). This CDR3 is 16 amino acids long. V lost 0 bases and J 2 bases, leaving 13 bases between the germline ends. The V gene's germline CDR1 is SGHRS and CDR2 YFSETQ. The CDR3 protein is CASSLATGRHTDTQYF. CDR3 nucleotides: TGCGCCAGCAGCTTGGCCACAGGGCGTCACACAGATACGCAGTATTTT.

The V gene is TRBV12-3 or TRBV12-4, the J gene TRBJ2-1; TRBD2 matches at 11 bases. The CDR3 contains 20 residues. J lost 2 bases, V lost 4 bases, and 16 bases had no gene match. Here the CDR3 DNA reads TGTGCCAGCAGTTCCAGCGGTCTAGCGGGGGGATTCGGGGCCTACAATGAGCAGTTCTTC. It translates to CASSSSGLAGGFGAYNEQFF.

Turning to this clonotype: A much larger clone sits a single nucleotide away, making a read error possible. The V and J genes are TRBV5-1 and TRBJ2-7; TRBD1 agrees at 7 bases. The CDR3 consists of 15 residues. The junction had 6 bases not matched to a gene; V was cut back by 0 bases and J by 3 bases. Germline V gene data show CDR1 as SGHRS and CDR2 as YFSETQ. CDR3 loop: CASSLAGQPYYEQYF. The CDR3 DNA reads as TGCGCCAGCAGCTTGGCGGGACAGCCGTACTACGAGCAGTACTTC.

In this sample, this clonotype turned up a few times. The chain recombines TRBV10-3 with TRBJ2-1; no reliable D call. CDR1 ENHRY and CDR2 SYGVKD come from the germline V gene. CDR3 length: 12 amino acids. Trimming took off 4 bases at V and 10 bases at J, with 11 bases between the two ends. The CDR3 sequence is CAISGTAGEQFF. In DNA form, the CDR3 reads TGTGCCATCAGTGGCACAGCCGGAGAGCAGTTCTTC.

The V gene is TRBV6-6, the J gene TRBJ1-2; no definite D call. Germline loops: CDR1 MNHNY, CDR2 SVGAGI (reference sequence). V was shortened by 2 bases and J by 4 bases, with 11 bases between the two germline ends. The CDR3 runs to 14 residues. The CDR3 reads CASSYPEGIYGYTF. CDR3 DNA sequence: TGTGCCAGCAGTTACCCCGAGGGTATCTATGGCTACACCTTC.

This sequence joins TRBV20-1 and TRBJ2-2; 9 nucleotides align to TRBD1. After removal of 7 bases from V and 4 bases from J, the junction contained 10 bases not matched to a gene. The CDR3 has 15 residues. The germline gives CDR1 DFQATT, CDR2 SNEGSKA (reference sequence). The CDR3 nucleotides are TGCAGTGTTAGTCTTTGGGACAGGGCCACCGGGGAGCTGTTTTTT. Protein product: CSVSLWDRATGELFF.

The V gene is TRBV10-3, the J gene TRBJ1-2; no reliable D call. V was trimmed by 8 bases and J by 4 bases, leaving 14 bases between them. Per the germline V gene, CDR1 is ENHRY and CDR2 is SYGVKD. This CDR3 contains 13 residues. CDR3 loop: CAIHEDGSYGYTF. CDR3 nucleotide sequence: TGTGCCATCCATGAGGACGGTTCCTATGGCTACACCTTC.

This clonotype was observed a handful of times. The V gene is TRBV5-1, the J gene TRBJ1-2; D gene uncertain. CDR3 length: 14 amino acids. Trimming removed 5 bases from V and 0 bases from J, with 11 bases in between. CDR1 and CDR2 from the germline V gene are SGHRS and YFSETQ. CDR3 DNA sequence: TGCGCCAGCAGGGTAGACGGACCTAACTATGGCTACACCTTC. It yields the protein CASRVDGPNYGYTF.

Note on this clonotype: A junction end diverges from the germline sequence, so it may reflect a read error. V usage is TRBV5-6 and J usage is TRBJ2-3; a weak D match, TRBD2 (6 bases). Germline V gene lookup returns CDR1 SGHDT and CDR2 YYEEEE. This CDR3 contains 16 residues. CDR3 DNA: TGTGCCAGCACCGATTCGTCACGGGGGAGCACAGATACGCGGTATTTT. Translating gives CASTDSSRGSTDTRYF.

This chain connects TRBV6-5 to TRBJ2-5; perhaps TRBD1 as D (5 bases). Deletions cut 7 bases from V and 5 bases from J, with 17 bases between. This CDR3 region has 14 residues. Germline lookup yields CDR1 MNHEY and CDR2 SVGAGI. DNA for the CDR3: TGTGCCAGCAACCAAGGAAGGGGCCGCGAGACCCAGTACTTC. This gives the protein CASNQGRGRETQYF.

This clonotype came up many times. CDR3 amino acids: CASSPGQGGGYTF. CDR3 in DNA: TGTGCCAGCAGCCCGGGACAGGGAGGCGGCTACACCTTC. This rearrangement joins TRBV7-2 to TRBJ1-2; 9 nucleotides match TRBD1. The germline V gene encodes CDR1 SGHTA and CDR2 FQGNSA. V lost 5 bases and J lost 8; bases outside the gene matches: 6. This CDR3 has 13 amino acids.

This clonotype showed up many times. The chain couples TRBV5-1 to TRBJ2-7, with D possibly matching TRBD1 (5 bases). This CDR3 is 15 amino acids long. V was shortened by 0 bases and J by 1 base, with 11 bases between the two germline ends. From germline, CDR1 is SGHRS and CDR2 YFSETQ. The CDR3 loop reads CASSLVQGLSYEQYF. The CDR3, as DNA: TGCGCCAGCAGCTTGGTGCAGGGTCTTTCCTACGAGCAGTACTTC.

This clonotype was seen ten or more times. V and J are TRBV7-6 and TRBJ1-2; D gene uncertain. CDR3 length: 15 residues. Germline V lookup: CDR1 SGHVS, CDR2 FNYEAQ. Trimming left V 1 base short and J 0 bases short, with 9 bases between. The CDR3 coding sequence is TGTGCCAGCAGCTTAGTTTTGAGGACTAACTATGGCTACACCTTC. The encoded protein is CASSLVLRTNYGYTF.

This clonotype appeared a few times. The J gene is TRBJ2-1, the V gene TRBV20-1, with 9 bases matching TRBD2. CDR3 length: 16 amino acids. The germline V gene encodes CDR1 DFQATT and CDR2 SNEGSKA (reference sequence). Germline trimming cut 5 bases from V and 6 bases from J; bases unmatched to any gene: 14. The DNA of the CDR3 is TGCAGTGCTGGTGAAGCGGGGGGACAGAGGCGCAATGAGCAGTTCTTC. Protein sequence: CSAGEAGGQRRNEQFF.